This TCR beta chain is from a study of CXCR3-negative and CXCR3-positive naive CD8 T cells. Study-level points and caveats: Naive subsets were similarly diverse, while memory CD8+ repertoires were much less diverse. Naive cells positive for CXCR3 carried more hydrophobic TRB CDR3s than CXCR3-negative ones. TCR interaction strength was inferred from TRB CDR3 physicochemistry, as CD5 matched across naive subsets.

Researchers reported sorting every CD8+ T cell subset in triplicate, about 290,000 cells per sort. CD45RO-CCR7+CD27+CD95- characterized naive CD8+ T cells. From germline, CDR1 is SQVTM and CDR2 ANQGSEA. The CDR3 extends over 13 amino acids. Libraries of TRB cDNA were made by 5' RACE and carried UMIs. TCRdb re-called the 5' RACE reads, yielding one record per CDR3 amino acid sequence without DNA. In total, the table holds about 85,000 distinct CDR3 sequences. As regards this clonotype: Its antigen is not known.

Sequencing was performed on naive CXCR3+ CD8+ T cells from blood. Documented subset: CD45RO-CCR7+CD27+CD95- naive CD8+ T cells expressing CXCR3 (TNR3+). The J gene is TRBJ2-7, the V gene TRBV29-1. The TCR was taken from a human donor in good health. Some clones in this sample may be carry-over from other donors' samples. CDR3 in amino acids: CSVEDGQTYEQYF.